This T cell receptor beta chain was retrieved from a study of graft-versus-host responses after intestinal transplantation. Study in general: Each recipient received a multivisceral, liver-intestinal, or isolated intestinal graft. Every transplant recipient was induced with anti-thymocyte globulin, then maintained on tacrolimus and steroids for roughly 3 years. Study results and caveats: In patients with graft-donor T cell macrochimerism, allograft graft-versus-host to host-versus-graft clonal ratios were high.

The repertoire was sequenced with immunoSEQ multiplex PCR; TCRdb's copy has only in-frame clones and lacks some. The sample holds over 75,000 clones, 86% seen once. This clone was counted only a few times. Antigen: not known. Looked up from germline, CDR1 is SGHNT and CDR2 is YYREEE (reference sequence). The CDR3 is 14 residues long. V shed 4 bases and J shed 2 bases, with 13 bases lying between them. This chain connects TRBV5-4 to TRBJ2-7; D may be TRBD2 (5 bases). The sequencing here drew on PBMCs, taken 255 days after intestinal transplant. The source of this sequence is a human patient who received an intestinal transplant, so some T cells may come from the graft donor. The CDR3 sequence is CASSPRRRPYEQYF. The CDR3 region has the DNA TGTGCCAGCAGCCCTCGGAGGAGGCCCTACGAGCAGTACTTC.